Shown below are 8 T cell receptor beta chains from a single sample sequenced in a study of cytomegalovirus exposure and HLA in healthy donors. The PCR contained 60 Vbeta and 13 Jbeta primers. Generated by immunoSEQ multiplex PCR, the TCRdb table keeps only in-frame clones and is missing some. The table lists about 200,000 clones, with about 1% in the top ten. The sequenced sample was PBMCs. Receptors were obtained from a girl under 10 years old in good health and CMV-seropositive.

CDR3 in DNA: TGTGCCAGCAGCCTTGGACTAGCGGCCACAGATACGCAGTATTTT. It specifies CASSLGLAATDTQYF. The V call is TRBV5-6, the J call TRBJ2-3; 10 nucleotides agree with TRBD2. The trim removed 4 bases at V and 2 bases at J, leaving 4 bases unmatched. Germline CDR1 reads SGHDT; CDR2 reads YYEEEE. The CDR3 has 15 residues.

The chain has TRBV5-4 and TRBJ2-1; 8 positions agree with TRBD1. This CDR3 spans 13 amino acids. Germline V gene lookup returns CDR1 SGHNT and CDR2 YYREEE (reference sequence). V dropped 9 bases and J dropped 7; count of bases not matched to a gene: 9. This CDR3 reads CATLTGEVNEQFF. The CDR3 DNA is TGTGCCACCTTGACAGGGGAAGTGAATGAGCAGTTCTTC.

CDR3 in amino acids: CASSQRLAGEGEQFF. Written as DNA, the CDR3 is TGTGCCAGCAGCCAGAGACTAGCGGGAGAAGGTGAGCAGTTCTTC. The chain uses TRBV14 and TRBJ2-1, with 12 bases fitting TRBD2. The junction had 6 bases not matched to a gene; V was cut back by 3 bases and J by 9 bases. The CDR3 consists of 15 residues. CDR1 and CDR2 (germline): SGHDN, FVKESK.

The rearrangement joins TRBV27 to TRBJ2-7; TRBD2 agrees at 10 bases. CDR3 length: 14 amino acids. V lost 6 bases, J lost 0 bases, and 2 bases stayed unmatched. Germline V gives CDR1 MNHEY, CDR2 SMNVEV (reference sequence). The CDR3 coding sequence is TGTGCCAGCAGCCCTAGCGGGAGCTCCTACGAGCAGTACTTC. Translating it yields CASSPSGSSYEQYF.

The chain combines TRBV7-2 with TRBJ2-7, with 11 bases fitting TRBD2. The CDR3 length is 17 residues. J gave up 0 bases and V 5 bases, and 9 bases lay outside the gene matches. Germline lookup yields CDR1 SGHTA and CDR2 FQGNSA. In nucleotides, the CDR3 is TGTGCCAGCAGCCCCGCCCTACTAGCGGGGGCCTCCTACGAGCAGTACTTC. Its protein product is CASSPALLAGASYEQYF.

The chain is built from TRBV19 and TRBJ2-1, with 7 bases fitting TRBD1. Trimming took 10 bases from V and 2 from J; bases not matched to a gene: 8. Per the germline V gene, CDR1 is LNHDA and CDR2 is SQIVND (reference sequence). This CDR3 is 14 amino acids long. The CDR3 sequence: CATKPGQPYNEQFF. The DNA of the CDR3 is TGTGCCACCAAACCGGGACAGCCCTACAATGAGCAGTTCTTC.

This chain connects TRBV27 to TRBJ1-4, with 7 bases identical to TRBD1. This CDR3 spans 15 amino acids. Germline lookup yields CDR1 MNHEY and CDR2 SMNVEV (reference sequence). The V and J ends lost 4 bases and 8 bases, in that order; junction bases with no gene match: 10. The CDR3 nucleotides are TGTGCCAGCAGTTCCCTAACAGGGGTGGGGGAAAAACTGTTTTTT. It specifies CASSSLTGVGEKLFF. The entire variable domain, with the rest obtained from reference TRBV27 and TRBJ1-4, is as follows: EAQVTQNPRYLITVTGKKLTVTCSQNMNHEYMSWYRQDPGLGLRQIYYSMNVEVTDKGDVPEGYKVSRKEKRNFPLILESPSPNQTSLYFCASSSLTGVGEKLFFGSGTQLSVL.

V is TRBV30 and J is TRBJ1-1; D gene uncertain. The V end was cut by 0 bases, the J end by 6 bases, with 11 bases between. The CDR3 has 13 residues. The V gene's germline CDR1 is GTSNPN and CDR2 SVGIG (reference sequence). CDR3 DNA: TGTGCCTGGAGTGTGGGAGGGTTGGCTGAAGCTTTCTTT. It yields the protein CAWSVGGLAEAFF.